This T cell receptor beta chain stems from a study of Ad26.COV2.S vaccination and SARS-CoV-2 variants. Study findings and constraints: It was reported that spike-specific CD8+ and CD4+ T cell responses were substantially broad after vaccination.

This table comes from immunoSEQ multiplex PCR, and its TCRdb copy is limited to in-frame clones, with some not included. The table lists approximately 420,000 clones, 88% of them singletons, with 3.5% in the top ten. Stated treatment: 15 to 20 received Ad26.COV2.S at low or high dose, single or two shots; several received placebo; per-sample allocation not given. Sample collection was performed on day 63 after the first vaccine or placebo injection. Cohort 1b enrolled adults aged 18-55 years in Boston. Expression of Wuhan-strain SARS-CoV-2 spike came from the Ad26 vector that formed the vaccine. This CDR3 has 16 amino acids. The V gene's germline CDR1 is SGHAT and CDR2 FQNNGV. V shed 4 bases and J shed 6 bases, with 21 bases lying between them. Regarding this clone: Its specificity is unknown.

This specimen consisted of peripheral blood, obtained in a trial of Ad26.COV2.S vaccine versus placebo. The chain is built from TRBV11-2 and TRBJ1-1; no firm D call. This TCR derives from a person between 18 and 60 years old who received the Ad26.COV2.S COVID-19 vaccine or a placebo. CDR3 amino acids: CASSSMGKGRSPEAFF. Here the CDR3 DNA reads TGTGCCAGCAGCTCGATGGGGAAAGGGCGGAGCCCTGAAGCTTTCTTT.